The rows below give T cell receptor beta chains drawn from one sample of a study of a mutant IDH1 vaccine in newly diagnosed glioma. The method was immunoSEQ multiplex PCR; TCRdb's version includes in-frame clones alone and lacks a portion of them. This table has 120,000 or so clones, about four fifths appearing once. These receptors have no known antigen. This specimen consisted of PBMCs, obtained from a glioma patient whose treatment included an IDH1 peptide vaccine. These TCRs come from a man aged 35-49 years with glioma. Each CDR3 is given with its conserved first and last residue. A D gene is named only where the DNA matches it firmly. Part of the rows lack a size; the others show once, few, many or a class for expanded clones.

CDR3aa: CASSHGQYSNQPQHF
CDR3nt: TGTGCCAGCAGCCACGGACAGTATAGCAATCAGCCCCAGCATTTT
j_gene: TRBJ1-5
abundance: once
d_gene: -
v_gene: TRBV11-2

CDR3aa: CASSKVRAGSSLEDYGYTF
CDR3nt: TGTGCCAGCAGCAAAGTGAGGGCCGGATCGAGTCTCGAGGACTATGGCTACACCTTC
j_gene: TRBJ1-2
abundance: -
d_gene: -
v_gene: TRBV21-1

CDR3aa: CASSLGLAGYEQYF
CDR3nt: TGTGCCAGCAGCTTGGGACTAGCGGGCTACGAGCAGTACTTC
j_gene: TRBJ2-7
abundance: -
d_gene: TRBD2
v_gene: TRBV7-2

CDR3aa: CASSLVGGAGGTDTQYF
CDR3nt: TGTGCCAGCAGCTTAGTCGGAGGGGCGGGAGGCACAGATACGCAGTATTTT
j_gene: TRBJ2-3
abundance: -
d_gene: TRBD2
v_gene: TRBV5-6

CDR3aa: CASSRDRGYEQYF
CDR3nt: TGCGCCAGCAGCCGGGACAGGGGCTACGAGCAGTACTTC
j_gene: TRBJ2-7
abundance: -
d_gene: TRBD1
v_gene: TRBV4-3

CDR3aa: CASSPGLAGGRGANVLTF
CDR3nt: TGCGCCAGCAGCCCCGGATTAGCGGGGGGGCGTGGGGCCAACGTCCTGACTTTC
j_gene: TRBJ2-6
abundance: few
d_gene: TRBD2
v_gene: TRBV4-3

CDR3aa: CASSPPGLRSSTLEYF
CDR3nt: TGTGCCAGCAGCCCGCCGGGGCTACGTTCATCTACGCTGGAGTACTTC
j_gene: TRBJ2-7
abundance: -
d_gene: -
v_gene: TRBV7-9

CDR3aa: CASSVDGYSNQPQHF
CDR3nt: TGCGCCAGCAGCGTAGACGGATATAGCAATCAGCCCCAGCATTTT
j_gene: TRBJ1-5
abundance: -
d_gene: -
v_gene: TRBV5-1

CDR3aa: CASSDGLNSYNEQFF
CDR3nt: TGTGCCAGCAGTGACGGACTAAACTCCTACAATGAGCAGTTCTTC
j_gene: TRBJ2-1
abundance: -
d_gene: -
v_gene: TRBV2

CDR3aa: CASSEYRLTIETQYF
CDR3nt: TGTGCCAGCAGTGAATACCGGCTAACTATAGAGACCCAGTACTTC
j_gene: TRBJ2-5
abundance: -
d_gene: -
v_gene: TRBV2

CDR3aa: CASSPIQGVHQPQHF
CDR3nt: TGTGCCAGCTCACCAATCCAGGGCGTCCATCAGCCCCAGCATTTT
j_gene: TRBJ1-5
abundance: -
d_gene: -
v_gene: TRBV18

CDR3aa: CASREGTGYGYTF
CDR3nt: TGTGCCAGTAGGGAAGGGACAGGCTATGGCTACACCTTC
j_gene: TRBJ1-2
abundance: -
d_gene: TRBD1
v_gene: TRBV19

CDR3aa: CASSSLSEQYF
CDR3nt: TGTGCCAGCAGCTCCTTGAGCGAGCAGTACTTC
j_gene: TRBJ2-7
abundance: -
d_gene: -
v_gene: TRBV7-9

CDR3aa: CASSLALDSHYGYTF
CDR3nt: TGTGCCAGCAGCTTAGCGCTTGACAGCCACTATGGCTACACCTTC
j_gene: TRBJ1-2
abundance: -
d_gene: -
v_gene: TRBV7-9

CDR3aa: CASSQDGQGWEKLFF
CDR3nt: TGTGCCAGCAGCCAAGACGGGCAGGGGTGGGAAAAACTGTTTTTT
j_gene: TRBJ1-4
abundance: -
d_gene: -
v_gene: TRBV4-2

CDR3aa: CASRRGLANSYEQYF
CDR3nt: TGTGCCAGCAGACGTGGACTAGCGAACTCCTACGAGCAGTACTTC
j_gene: TRBJ2-7
abundance: -
d_gene: TRBD2
v_gene: TRBV7-8

CDR3aa: CSVERWQGSYEQYF
CDR3nt: TGCAGCGTTGAACGCTGGCAAGGCTCCTACGAGCAGTACTTC
j_gene: TRBJ2-7
abundance: -
d_gene: -
v_gene: TRBV29-1

CDR3aa: CASSTGTGTGDTEAFF
CDR3nt: TGTGCCAGTAGTACCGGGACAGGTACCGGGGACACTGAAGCTTTCTTT
j_gene: TRBJ1-1
abundance: -
d_gene: TRBD1
v_gene: TRBV19

CDR3aa: CASSPQRANIQYF
CDR3nt: TGTGCCAGCAGCCCACAGAGGGCCAACATTCAGTACTTC
j_gene: TRBJ2-4
abundance: few
d_gene: -
v_gene: TRBV7-2

CDR3aa: CASSLRGGGGGGTDTQYF
CDR3nt: TGTGCCAGCAGCTTGAGGGGCGGCGGAGGGGGTGGCACAGATACGCAGTATTTT
j_gene: TRBJ2-3
abundance: -
d_gene: -
v_gene: TRBV7-8

CDR3aa: CASSLRDSQSYEQYF
CDR3nt: TGCGCCAGCAGCTTACGGGACAGTCAATCCTACGAGCAGTACTTC
j_gene: TRBJ2-7
abundance: -
d_gene: TRBD1
v_gene: TRBV5-1

CDR3aa: CASSFGLAADTQYF
CDR3nt: TGTGCCAGCAGCTTCGGACTAGCCGCAGATACGCAGTATTTT
j_gene: TRBJ2-3
abundance: -
d_gene: TRBD2
v_gene: TRBV7-2

CDR3aa: CASSTTPNEQFF
CDR3nt: TGTGCCAGTAGCACTACTCCCAATGAGCAGTTCTTC
j_gene: TRBJ2-1
abundance: -
d_gene: -
v_gene: TRBV19

CDR3aa: CASSESDSGFDGYTF
CDR3nt: TGTGCCAGCAGTGAATCGGACAGTGGGTTTGATGGCTACACCTTC
j_gene: TRBJ1-2
abundance: few
d_gene: -
v_gene: TRBV6-1

CDR3aa: CASSLDPGSYNEQFF
CDR3nt: TGTGCCAGCAGCTTGGACCCAGGATCGTACAATGAGCAGTTCTTC
j_gene: TRBJ2-1
abundance: -
d_gene: -
v_gene: TRBV5-6

CDR3aa: CAIIDPPNTIYF
CDR3nt: TGTGCCATCATAGACCCACCAAACACCATATATTTT
j_gene: TRBJ1-3
abundance: -
d_gene: -
v_gene: TRBV10-3

CDR3aa: CASSPFGGGTEAFF
CDR3nt: TGTGCCAGCTCACCCTTTGGGGGGGGCACTGAAGCTTTCTTT
j_gene: TRBJ1-1
abundance: -
d_gene: -
v_gene: TRBV18

CDR3aa: CASSVGPGNEQFF
CDR3nt: TGTGCCAGCAGCGTAGGTCCTGGAAATGAGCAGTTCTTC
j_gene: TRBJ2-1
abundance: -
d_gene: -
v_gene: TRBV9

CDR3aa: CASSEVPGGRDIQYF
CDR3nt: TGTGCCAGCAGTGAAGTGCCAGGGGGCAGGGACATTCAGTACTTC
j_gene: TRBJ2-4
abundance: -
d_gene: TRBD1
v_gene: TRBV2

CDR3aa: CSVETGTGVAGELFF
CDR3nt: TGCAGCGTGGAAACCGGGACAGGGGTCGCCGGGGAGCTGTTTTTT
j_gene: TRBJ2-2
abundance: -
d_gene: TRBD1
v_gene: TRBV29-1

CDR3aa: CASRRTSGGANTQYF
CDR3nt: TGTGCCAGCAGGAGGACTAGCGGGGGGGCAAATACGCAGTATTTT
j_gene: TRBJ2-3
abundance: -
d_gene: TRBD2
v_gene: TRBV2

CDR3aa: CASSWLTEYEQYF
CDR3nt: TGTGCCAGCAGTTGGCTCACAGAATACGAGCAGTACTTC
j_gene: TRBJ2-7
abundance: -
d_gene: -
v_gene: TRBV28

CDR3aa: CASSQTSGRADKQFF
CDR3nt: TGCGCCAGCAGCCAGACTAGCGGGAGGGCCGATAAGCAGTTCTTC
j_gene: TRBJ2-1
abundance: -
d_gene: TRBD2
v_gene: TRBV5-1

CDR3aa: CASTSTGVAQTEAFF
CDR3nt: TGCGCCAGCACTTCTACAGGGGTGGCCCAGACTGAAGCTTTCTTT
j_gene: TRBJ1-1
abundance: -
d_gene: TRBD1
v_gene: TRBV10-1

CDR3aa: CASSLRTSDTDTQYF
CDR3nt: TGCGCCAGCAGCCTGAGAACTAGCGACACAGATACGCAGTATTTT
j_gene: TRBJ2-3
abundance: -
d_gene: TRBD2
v_gene: TRBV4-1

CDR3aa: CASTQGLAKTGELFF
CDR3nt: TGTGCCAGCACCCAGGGACTAGCCAAGACTGGGGAGCTGTTTTTT
j_gene: TRBJ2-2
abundance: -
d_gene: TRBD2
v_gene: TRBV6-5

CDR3aa: CASSIARTNTGELFF
CDR3nt: TGTGCCAGTAGTATTGCCAGAACGAACACCGGGGAGCTGTTTTTT
j_gene: TRBJ2-2
abundance: -
d_gene: -
v_gene: TRBV19

CDR3aa: CASSYRITGFGEQFF
CDR3nt: TGTGCCAGCAGTTATCGAATAACAGGGTTTGGTGAGCAGTTCTTC
j_gene: TRBJ2-1
abundance: once
d_gene: -
v_gene: TRBV6-5